The present entry profiles one T cell receptor beta chain with its context. This clonotype was detected ten times or more. The target of this receptor is not known. Per-nucleotide qualities are absent, and no much larger clonotype sits a single base away. The sample belongs to a study of regulatory T cells in long-lasting Graves disease (dated by TCRdb to about 2021). Broadly, across the study: Persistent Graves' disease was defined as antithyroid drug treatment for over 5 years with persistently positive TSH receptor autoantibodies. In the clinical cohort, patients with persistent Graves' disease had used antithyroid drugs for an average of roughly 10 years. A total of around 35 samples underwent TCR sequencing, from about 13 patients with persistent Graves' disease and 20 or so patients with newly diagnosed Graves' disease. This study used TCR sequencing and RNA sequencing of peripheral blood to compare persistent Graves' disease patients against newly diagnosed Graves' disease patients. The study took place in China and was registered as a clinical trial.

Libraries were prepared through multiplex PCR. Sequencing used an Illumina HiSeq 4000. TCR beta libraries were built with iRepertoire HTBI primers and Arm-PCR amplification of CDR3 regions. PCR products were gel purified before sequencing. Under the source paper's analysis protocol: Gene usage analysis of CDR3 amino acid clonotypes relied on the roughly 67 TRBV and 13 to 15 TRBJ segments identified across samples. COPE and FqMerger were used to merge filtered high-quality paired reads into contigs. BLAST was used to align contigs to the IMGT TRBV, TRBD and TRBJ reference genes, and CDR3 was defined following IMGT. Clonotypes above 0.1% frequency were classified as highly expanded clones. Shannon entropy was used to measure repertoire diversity, and the Gini coefficient was used to measure V-J evenness. Clonotypes shared by more than one individual were considered public. The public reads were reanalyzed by TCRdb: fastp trimming at Q25, MiXCR alignment, in-frame beta chains only. Merged by CDR3 protein, the rows form single entries marked with the most common genes and DNA. TCRdb, not the authors, supplied the V and J calls. Across this sample there are 430,000 or so distinct CDR3 sequences, with roughly 21% seen only once. The ten largest clonotypes hold about 13% of the sample.

Measured from the cysteine to the phenylalanine, the CDR3 is 15 residues long. Just the 45-base CDR3 DNA is kept, in frame starting at base 1. V is reduced by 7 bases and J by 4 bases, leaving a spacing of 17 bases between them. Via the germline V gene, CDR1 is MDHEN and CDR2 SYDVKM. The time point label on this specimen signifies: persistent/refractory GD, antithyroid drugs over 5 years with positive TRAb. For both TCR sequencing and RNA sequencing, RNA was extracted from PBMCs in TRIzol. The diagnosis of Graves' disease followed American Thyroid Association guidelines. Patients were recruited from an endocrinology department in Xi'an, China. Each patient gave around 9.2 milliliters of peripheral blood, collected in an EDTA anticoagulant tube. Ficoll Paque Plus density gradient separation was used to isolate PBMCs, and no further T cell sorting was performed. An Agilent 2100 Bioanalyzer and agarose gel were used to assess RNA quality, and a NanoDrop 2000 was used to measure RNA concentration.

The research as a whole found: Compared with newly diagnosed patients, patients with persistent Graves' disease had lower TCR Shannon entropy and fewer highly expanded clones, which suggests clonal expansion. Only peripheral blood was studied, because thyroid tissue, the primary lesion, was inaccessible. Preferential use of TRBV28, TRBJ1-2 and TRBJ2-5 was observed in persistent disease, whereas TRBV20-1 and TRBJ2-1 were favored in newly diagnosed disease. The authors noted that the small sample size was a limitation that may lower accuracy. Sequencing and analysis were restricted to the TCR beta chain. A larger number of public clonotypes was shared among persistent patients (about 2,700) than among newly diagnosed patients (about 990).

The rearranged chain carries TRBV28 and TRBJ1-5; the D gene is unclear. Material: peripheral blood mononuclear cells (PBMCs), obtained when the disease was refractory, from a patient treated with antithyroid drugs. The TCR originated in a female donor with Graves disease. The CDR3 in this case is CASTLNWDENQPQHF. The sequence in DNA is TGTGCCAGCACATTAAATTGGGATGAGAATCAGCCCCAGCATTTT.